These 5 T cell receptor beta chains came from one sample sequenced in a study of identifying expanded T cells in peripheral blood. Measured with immunoSEQ multiplex PCR; TCRdb has only the in-frame clones, and not every one. The sample records more than 50,000 clones, about 85% being singletons. Sequencing was carried out using blood. Every receptor here comes from a person aged 18 to 75 in good health.

The J gene is TRBJ2-7, the V gene TRBV5-1; D gene unclear. The germline gives CDR1 SGHRS, CDR2 YFSETQ. The germline V and J ends were trimmed by 3 bases and 3 bases, with 13 bases remaining between them. The CDR3 runs 14 residues. In nucleotides, the CDR3 is TGCGCCAGCAGCTCGATAGACGGGTACTACGAGCAGTACTTC. Protein product: CASSSIDGYYEQYF.

The CDR3 sequence is CASRLAGGVDTQYF. The CDR3 coding sequence is TGTGCCAGCAGACTAGCGGGAGGTGTAGATACGCAGTATTTT. The chain joins TRBV5-4 to TRBJ2-3; 12 nucleotides line up with TRBD2. Looked up from germline, CDR1 is SGHNT and CDR2 is YYREEE (reference sequence). The J segment lost 5 bases and the V segment lost 5 bases, leaving 3 bases of the junction unmatched. The CDR3 sequence is 14 residues long.

This sequence joins TRBV7-3 and TRBJ2-4; the D is unclear. The germline V and J ends were trimmed by 4 bases and 2 bases, with 18 bases remaining between them. This CDR3 region has 17 residues. Per germline, CDR1 SGHTA and CDR2 FQGTGA. In DNA, the CDR3 is TGTGCCAGCAGCTCCCTCGGACGACCCTTTACCAAAAACATTCAGTACTTC. This encodes CASSSLGRPFTKNIQYF.

This chain joins TRBV11-3 and TRBJ2-1; 8 bases agree with TRBD1. CDR3 size: 16 residues. Unmatched junction bases numbered 7, after V lost 1 base and J lost 5 bases. CDR1 and CDR2 (germline): SGHNT, YENEEA. The CDR3 loop reads CASSLGGQAYDNEQFF. The CDR3 nucleotides read TGTGCCAGCAGCTTAGGGGGACAGGCGTACGACAATGAGCAGTTCTTC.

The chain uses TRBV5-1 and TRBJ1-4; D unresolved. The CDR3 runs to 15 residues. From germline, CDR1 is SGHRS and CDR2 YFSETQ. The germline V and J ends were trimmed by 0 bases and 2 bases, with 8 bases remaining between them. The CDR3: CASSLGGVTNEKLFF. DNA of the CDR3: TGCGCCAGCAGCTTGGGGGGAGTTACTAATGAAAAACTGTTTTTT. Looking up the rest from reference TRBV5-1 and TRBJ1-4 gives the full variable domain: KAGVTQTPRYLIKTRGQQVTLSCSPISGHRSVSWYQQTPGQGLQFLFEYFSETQRNKGNFPGRFSGRQFSNSRSEMNVSTLELGDSALYLCASSLGGVTNEKLFFGSGTQLSVL.